This TCR beta chain is drawn from a study of tumor-infiltrating lymphocytes in primary liver carcinoma. The CDR3 contains 16 residues. From germline, CDR1 is SGHRS and CDR2 YFSETQ. A constant-region primer primed TCR beta cDNA synthesis from 450 to 550 ng of total RNA. Researchers made the TCR beta libraries by running three nested multiplex PCR rounds with slightly modified ARM-PCR. With TRBV1-TRBV30 forward primers and a C-beta reverse primer, the first two PCR rounds were run for around 10 cycles each. MiXCR, applied by TCRdb to the multiplex PCR reads, yields one record per CDR3 protein. The sample records 95,000 to 150,000 distinct CDR3 sequences, around two thirds being singletons. Taking about 17-31 mg of unsorted bulk tissue, the authors co-extracted RNA and DNA. The patients presented with primary liver carcinoma, which was managed through surgical resection. Those patients suffered from chronic HBV infection and were treatment-naive.

Concerning this clonotype itself: The junction departs from germline at one end; a sequencing error may be responsible.

The chain couples TRBV5-1 to TRBJ2-4; possible D gene TRBD1, 5 bases. This clonotype was obtained from a woman aged 55-75 years with primary liver carcinoma and hepatitis B virus infection. Material for sequencing was liver tumor tissue from sampling region 1. As for subset: tumor region T1, superior pole. The CDR3: CASSLGAGNVKNTQYF. CDR3 nucleotides: TGCGCCAGCAGCTTGGGGGCAGGGAACGTCAAAAACACTCAGTACTTC.